A selection of T cell receptor beta chains follows, all from one sample in a study of tumor-infiltrating lymphocytes in oesophageal squamous cell carcinoma. Via MiXCR, TCRdb re-called the PCR reads, giving one row per CDR3 protein. The sample includes approximately 13,000 distinct CDR3 sequences, 45% to 65% of them seen just once. The sample taken for sequencing was esophageal tumor tissue. The receptor set was obtained from a male donor with esophageal squamous cell carcinoma. CDR3s include the opening cysteine and the closing phenylalanine or tryptophan.

V gene	CDR3 protein
TRBV12-5	CASGLDSGQQSTQYF
TRBV7-2	CASSLRLGGEQFF
TRBV27	CASSHRQGAHEKLFF
TRBV2	CASIDRVVRETQYF
TRBV6-2/TRBV6-3	CASSENGIQANEQYF
TRBV7-3	CASSTWQGAYNEQFF
TRBV5-4	CASSLDLNTEAYF
TRBV10-1	CASSESRDTQYF
TRBV12-3/TRBV12-4	CASSLESRRGDEQYF
TRBV5-1	CASSLAVVPGVYNEQYF
TRBV7-6	CASSLVPGSSYEQYF
TRBV7-8	CASSSHEGGGMRHEQYF
TRBV28	CASSSLGTSKTQETQYF
TRBV7-2	CASSLASGGATYEQYF
TRBV7-2	CASSLRPSGGAGETQYF
TRBV5-1	CASSLDRGTDTQYF
TRBV10-2	CASRGGEKLFF
TRBV10-3	CAISEEPGQGRGSLETQYF
TRBV6-1	CASSQQGYEQYF
TRBV7-2	CASTPGQSYNEQYF
TRBV18	CASSQGNEQYF
TRBV7-6	CASSLGTGPYEQYF
TRBV7-9	CASSLRLAGEDEQFF
TRBV12-3/TRBV12-4	CASSRNSGRYNEQFF